This T cell receptor (beta chain) was identified in a study of shared T cell receptors in the human thymus. The table came from immunoSEQ multiplex PCR; TCRdb's copy has only in-frame clones and leaves some out. The sample yields some 700,000 clones, over 75% seen once. There are 17 residues in the CDR3. Germline CDR1 SGHDT, CDR2 YYEEEE. V lost 0 bases and J lost 4, with 17 bases in between. This clone was counted only a few times. A further study also used this sample, focusing on human thymus T cells.

The chain joins TRBV5-6 to TRBJ1-3; D gene uncertain. The TCR was taken from a boy younger than two with a congenital heart defect. The sequenced material came from thymocytes. The CDR3 region has the DNA TGTGCCAGCAGCTTGGGAAAAGGCCTACGGGGAGGAAACACCATATATTTT. Its translation is CASSLGKGLRGGNTIYF.